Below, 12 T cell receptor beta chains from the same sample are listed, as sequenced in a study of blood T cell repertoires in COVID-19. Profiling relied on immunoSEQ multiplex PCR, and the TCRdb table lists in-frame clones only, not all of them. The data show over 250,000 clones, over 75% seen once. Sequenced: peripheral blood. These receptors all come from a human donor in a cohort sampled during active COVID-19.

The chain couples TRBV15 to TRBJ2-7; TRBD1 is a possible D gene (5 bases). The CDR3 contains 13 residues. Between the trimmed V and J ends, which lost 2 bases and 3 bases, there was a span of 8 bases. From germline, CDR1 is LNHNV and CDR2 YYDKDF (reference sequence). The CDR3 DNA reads TGTGCCACCAGCAGACCTCAGGGCTACGAGCAGTACTTC. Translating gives CATSRPQGYEQYF.

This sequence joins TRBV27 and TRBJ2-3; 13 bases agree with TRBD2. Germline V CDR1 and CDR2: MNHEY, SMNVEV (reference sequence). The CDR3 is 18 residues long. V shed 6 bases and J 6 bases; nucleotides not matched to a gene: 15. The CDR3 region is CASSPVGTSGMGEDTQYF. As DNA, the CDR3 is TGTGCCAGCAGCCCCGTGGGGACTAGCGGGATGGGAGAGGATACGCAGTATTTT.

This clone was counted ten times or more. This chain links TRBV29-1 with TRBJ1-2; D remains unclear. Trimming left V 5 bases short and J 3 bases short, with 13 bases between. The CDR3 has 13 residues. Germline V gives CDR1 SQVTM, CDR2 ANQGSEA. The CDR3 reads CSVPKQTDYGYTF. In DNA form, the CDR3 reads TGCAGCGTTCCGAAACAGACGGACTATGGCTACACCTTC.

The CDR3 DNA reads TGCGCCAGCAGCTTTCTGGCGGGAGGGCCAGACAATGAGCAGTTCTTC. Its translation is CASSFLAGGPDNEQFF. The V gene is TRBV5-1, the J gene TRBJ2-1; 9 positions agree with TRBD2. Per the germline V gene, CDR1 is SGHRS and CDR2 is YFSETQ. The CDR3 is made up of 16 amino acids. Trimming cost V 2 bases and J 5 bases; bases outside gene matches: 8.

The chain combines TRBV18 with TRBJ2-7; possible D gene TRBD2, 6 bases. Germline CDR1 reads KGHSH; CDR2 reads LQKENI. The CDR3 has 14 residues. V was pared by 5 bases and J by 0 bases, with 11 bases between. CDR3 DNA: TGTGCCAGCTCAGCGGGGAGAAACTCCTACGAGCAGTACTTC. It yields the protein CASSAGRNSYEQYF.

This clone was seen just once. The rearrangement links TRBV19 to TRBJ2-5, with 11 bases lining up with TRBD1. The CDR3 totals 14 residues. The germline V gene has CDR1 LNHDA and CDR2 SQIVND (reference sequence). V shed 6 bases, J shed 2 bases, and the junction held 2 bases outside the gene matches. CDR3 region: CASRDRGRQETQYF. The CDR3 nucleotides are TGTGCCAGTAGGGACAGGGGGCGACAAGAGACCCAGTACTTC.

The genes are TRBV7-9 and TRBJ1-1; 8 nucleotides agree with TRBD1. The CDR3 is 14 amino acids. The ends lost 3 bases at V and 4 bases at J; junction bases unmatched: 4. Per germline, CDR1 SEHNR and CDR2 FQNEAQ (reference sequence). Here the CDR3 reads CASSLGQASTEAFF. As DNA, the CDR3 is TGTGCCAGCAGCTTGGGACAGGCTAGCACTGAAGCTTTCTTT.

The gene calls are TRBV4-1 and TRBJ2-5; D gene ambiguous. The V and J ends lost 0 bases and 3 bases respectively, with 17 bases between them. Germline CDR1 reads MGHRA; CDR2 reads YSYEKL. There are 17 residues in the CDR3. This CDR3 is CASSQELASTTKETQYF. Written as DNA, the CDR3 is TGCGCCAGCAGCCAAGAGTTAGCATCTACTACGAAAGAGACCCAGTACTTC.

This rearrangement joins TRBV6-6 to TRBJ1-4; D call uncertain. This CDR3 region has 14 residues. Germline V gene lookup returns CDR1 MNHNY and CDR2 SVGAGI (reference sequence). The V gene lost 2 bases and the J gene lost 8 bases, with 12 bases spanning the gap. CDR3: CASSYGWSGEKLFF. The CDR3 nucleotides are TGTGCCAGCAGTTACGGGTGGAGCGGCGAAAAACTGTTTTTT.

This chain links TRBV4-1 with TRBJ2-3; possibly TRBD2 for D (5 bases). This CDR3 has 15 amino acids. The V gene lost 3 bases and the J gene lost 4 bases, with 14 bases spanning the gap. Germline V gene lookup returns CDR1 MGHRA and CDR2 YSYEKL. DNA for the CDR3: TGCGCCAGCAGCCACCAAACTAGTTCCGCAGATACGCAGTATTTT. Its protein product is CASSHQTSSADTQYF.

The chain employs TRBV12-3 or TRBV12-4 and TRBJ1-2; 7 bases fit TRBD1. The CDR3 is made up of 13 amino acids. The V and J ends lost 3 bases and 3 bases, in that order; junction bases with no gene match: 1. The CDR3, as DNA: TGTGCCAGCAGTTTCGACAGGGACTATGGCTACACCTTC. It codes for CASSFDRDYGYTF.

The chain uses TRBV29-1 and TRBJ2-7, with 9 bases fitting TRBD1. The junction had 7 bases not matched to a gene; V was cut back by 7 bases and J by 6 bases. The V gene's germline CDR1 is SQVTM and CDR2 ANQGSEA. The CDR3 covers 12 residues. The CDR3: CSAGTGIGEQYF. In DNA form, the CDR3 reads TGCAGCGCCGGGACAGGGATCGGCGAGCAGTACTTC.